The T cell receptor (beta chain) under discussion was sequenced for a study of blood T cell repertoires in COVID-19. Across the study: Acute and convalescent COVID-19 specimens originated in the United States, Italy and Spain.

Seattle's cohort entered during active infection and was followed longitudinally. This CDR3 is built from 13 residues. This clone occurred many times. In the authors' workflow: The assay estimated nucleated cells by amplifying reference gene primers. This table comes from immunoSEQ multiplex PCR, and its TCRdb copy is limited to in-frame clones, with some not included. The D gene and trimming were derived from the DNA, and the V and J assignments and clone size from that table. The sample gives 270,000 or so clones, about 90% of which show up once; about 2% is in the top ten. The genes are TRBV21-1 and TRBJ1-2; the table's D call TRBD1 went unverified against the DNA. TRBV21-1 has pseudogene status. The sample taken for sequencing was peripheral blood. The TCR originated in a woman aged 60-75 years with COVID-19, enrolled during active disease. The CDR3 coding sequence is TGTGCCAGCCGGACAGGGAACAGGTATGGCTACACCTTC. Protein: CASRTGNRYGYTF.